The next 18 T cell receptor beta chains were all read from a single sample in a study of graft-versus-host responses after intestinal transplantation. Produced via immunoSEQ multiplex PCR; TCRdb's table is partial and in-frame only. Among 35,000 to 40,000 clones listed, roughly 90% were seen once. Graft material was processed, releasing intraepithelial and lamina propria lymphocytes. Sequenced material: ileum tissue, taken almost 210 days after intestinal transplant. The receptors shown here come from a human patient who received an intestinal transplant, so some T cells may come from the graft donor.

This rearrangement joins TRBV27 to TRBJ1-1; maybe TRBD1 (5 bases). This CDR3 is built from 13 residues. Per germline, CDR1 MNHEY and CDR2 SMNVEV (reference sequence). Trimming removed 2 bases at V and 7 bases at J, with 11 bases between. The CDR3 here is CASSLRDPHEAFF. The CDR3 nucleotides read TGTGCCAGCAGTTTAAGGGACCCCCATGAAGCTTTCTTT.

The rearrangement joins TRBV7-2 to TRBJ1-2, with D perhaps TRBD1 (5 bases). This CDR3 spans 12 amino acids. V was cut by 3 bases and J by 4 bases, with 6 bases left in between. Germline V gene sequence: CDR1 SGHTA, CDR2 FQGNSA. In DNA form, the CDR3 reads TGTGCCAGCAGCTTGCAGGGCTATGGCTACACCTTC. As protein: CASSLQGYGYTF. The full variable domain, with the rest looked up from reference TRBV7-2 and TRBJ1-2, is GAGVSQSPSNKVTEKGKDVELRCDPISGHTALYWYRQSLGQGLEFLIYFQGNSAPDKSGLPSDRFSAERTGGSVSTLTIQRTQQEDSAVYLCASSLQGYGYTFGSGTRLTVV.

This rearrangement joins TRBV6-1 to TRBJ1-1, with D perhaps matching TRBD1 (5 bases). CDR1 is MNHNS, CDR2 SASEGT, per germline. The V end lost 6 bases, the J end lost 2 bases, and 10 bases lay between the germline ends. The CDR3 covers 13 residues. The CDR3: CASSDGQNTEAFF. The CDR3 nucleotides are TGTGCCAGCAGCGACGGACAAAACACTGAAGCTTTCTTT.

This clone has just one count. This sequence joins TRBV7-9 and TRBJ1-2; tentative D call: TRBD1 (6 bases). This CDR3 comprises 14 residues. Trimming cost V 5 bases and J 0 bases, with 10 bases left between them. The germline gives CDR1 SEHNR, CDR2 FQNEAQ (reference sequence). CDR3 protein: CASSRTEPNYGYTF. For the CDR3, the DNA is TGTGCCAGCAGCCGGACAGAGCCTAACTATGGCTACACCTTC.

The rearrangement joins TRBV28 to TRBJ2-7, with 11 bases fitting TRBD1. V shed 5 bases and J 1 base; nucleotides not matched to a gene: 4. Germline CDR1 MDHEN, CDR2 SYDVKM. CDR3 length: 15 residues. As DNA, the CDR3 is TGTGCCAGCAGTCCCCGGGACAGGGGGTCCTACGAGCAGTACTTC. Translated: CASSPRDRGSYEQYF.

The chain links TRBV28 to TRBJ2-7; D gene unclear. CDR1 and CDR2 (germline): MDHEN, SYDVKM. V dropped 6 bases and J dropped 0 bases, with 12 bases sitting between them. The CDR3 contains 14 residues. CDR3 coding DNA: TGTGCCAGCAGGTGGAGCAGGAGCTCCTACGAGCAGTACTTC. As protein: CASRWSRSSYEQYF.

The CDR3 coding sequence is TGTGCCAGCAGCCATTACAATGAGCAGTTCTTC. Amino acid sequence: CASSHYNEQFF. This chain uses TRBV7-9 with TRBJ2-1, with D unclear. Trimming took off 5 bases at V and 4 bases at J, with 3 bases between the two ends. The V gene's germline CDR1 is SEHNR and CDR2 FQNEAQ (reference sequence). The CDR3 length is 11 residues.

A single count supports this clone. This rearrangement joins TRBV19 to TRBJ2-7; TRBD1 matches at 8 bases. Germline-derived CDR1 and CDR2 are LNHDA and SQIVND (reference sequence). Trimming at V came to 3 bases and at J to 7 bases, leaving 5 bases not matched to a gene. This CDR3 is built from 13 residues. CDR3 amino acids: CASSIQGAGEQYF. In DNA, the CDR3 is TGTGCCAGTAGTATTCAGGGGGCGGGGGAGCAGTACTTC.

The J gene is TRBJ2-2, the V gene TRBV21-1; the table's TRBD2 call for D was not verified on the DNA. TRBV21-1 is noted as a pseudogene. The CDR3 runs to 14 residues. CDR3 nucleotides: TGTGCCAGCAGTCCCTGCGGAGCACCCGGGGAGCTGTTTTTT. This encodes CASSPCGAPGELFF.

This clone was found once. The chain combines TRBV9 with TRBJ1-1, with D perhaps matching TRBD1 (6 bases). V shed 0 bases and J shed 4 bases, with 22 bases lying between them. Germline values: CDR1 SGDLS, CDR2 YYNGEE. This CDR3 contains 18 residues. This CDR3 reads CASSVGAVGFGGGTEAFF. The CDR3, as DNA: TGTGCCAGCAGCGTAGGGGCGGTAGGGTTCGGGGGCGGCACTGAAGCTTTCTTT.

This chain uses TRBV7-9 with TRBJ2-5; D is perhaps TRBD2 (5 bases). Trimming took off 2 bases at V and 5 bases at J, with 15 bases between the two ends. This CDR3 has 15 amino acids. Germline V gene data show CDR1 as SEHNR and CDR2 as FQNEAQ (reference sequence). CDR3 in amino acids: CASSLPRGAKETQYF. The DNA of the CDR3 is TGTGCCAGCAGCTTACCCCGGGGAGCGAAGGAGACCCAGTACTTC.

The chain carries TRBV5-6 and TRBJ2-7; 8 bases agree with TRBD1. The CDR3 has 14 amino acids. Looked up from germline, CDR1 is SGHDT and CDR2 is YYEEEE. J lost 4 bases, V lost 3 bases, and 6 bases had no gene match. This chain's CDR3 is CASSYGQGAYEQYF. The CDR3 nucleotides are TGTGCCAGCAGCTACGGACAGGGAGCTTACGAGCAGTACTTC. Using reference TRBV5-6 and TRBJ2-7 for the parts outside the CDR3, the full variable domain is DAGVTQSPTHLIKTRGQQVTLRCSPKSGHDTVSWYQQALGQGPQFIFQYYEEEERQRGNFPDRFSGHQFPNYSSELNVNALLLGDSALYLCASSYGQGAYEQYFGPGTRLTVT.

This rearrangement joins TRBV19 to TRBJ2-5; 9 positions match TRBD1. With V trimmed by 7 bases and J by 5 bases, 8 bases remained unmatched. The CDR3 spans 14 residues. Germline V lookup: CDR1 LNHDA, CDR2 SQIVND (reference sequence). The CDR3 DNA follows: TGTGCCAGTAAACAGACAGGGGGGGCGGAGACCCAGTACTTC. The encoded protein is CASKQTGGAETQYF.

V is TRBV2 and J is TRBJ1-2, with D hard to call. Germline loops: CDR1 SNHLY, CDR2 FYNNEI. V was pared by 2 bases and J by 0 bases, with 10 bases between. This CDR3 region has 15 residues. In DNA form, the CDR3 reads TGTGCCAGCAGTGAAACCCAGGTAGCTAACTATGGCTACACCTTC. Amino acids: CASSETQVANYGYTF.

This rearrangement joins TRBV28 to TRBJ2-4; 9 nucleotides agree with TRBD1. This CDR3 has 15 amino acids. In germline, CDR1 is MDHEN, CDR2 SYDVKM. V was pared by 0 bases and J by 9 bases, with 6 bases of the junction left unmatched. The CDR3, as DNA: TGTGCCAGCAGTTTATGGGACAGGGGTAAAGTCATTCAGTACTTC. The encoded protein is CASSLWDRGKVIQYF.

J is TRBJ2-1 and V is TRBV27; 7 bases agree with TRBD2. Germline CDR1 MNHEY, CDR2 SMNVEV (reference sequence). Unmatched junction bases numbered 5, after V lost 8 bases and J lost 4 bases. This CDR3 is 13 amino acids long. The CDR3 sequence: CASRELAYNEQFF. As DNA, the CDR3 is TGTGCCAGCCGCGAACTAGCGTACAATGAGCAGTTCTTC.

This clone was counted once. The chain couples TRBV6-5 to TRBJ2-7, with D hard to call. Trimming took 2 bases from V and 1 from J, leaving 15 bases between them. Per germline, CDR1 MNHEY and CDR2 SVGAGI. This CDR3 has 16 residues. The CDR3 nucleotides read TGTGCCAGCAGTTACCCGGGTTCCGGCGGTTCCTACGAGCAGTACTTC. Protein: CASSYPGSGGSYEQYF.

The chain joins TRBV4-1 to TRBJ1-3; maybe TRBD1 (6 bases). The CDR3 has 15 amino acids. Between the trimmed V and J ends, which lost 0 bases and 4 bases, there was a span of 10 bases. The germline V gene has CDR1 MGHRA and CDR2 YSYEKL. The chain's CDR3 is CASSQDPGVGNTIYF. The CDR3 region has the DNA TGCGCCAGCAGCCAAGATCCAGGGGTAGGAAACACCATATATTTT.